What follows are 9 T cell receptor beta chains derived from one specimen sequenced in a study of a mutant IDH1 vaccine in newly diagnosed glioma. Clones were read by immunoSEQ multiplex PCR, and TCRdb kept only the in-frame ones, dropping some. The data hold about 50,000 clones, with around 84% observed a single time. Time point specified: week 47, end of study. Every vaccine dose comprised 300 ug of mutant IDH1 20-mer peptide plus topical imiquimod. These receptors' targets are unknown. The material sequenced was PBMCs, taken from a glioma patient whose treatment included an IDH1 peptide vaccine. Receptor source: a young woman with glioma. Some clones in this sample may be carry-over from other donors' samples.

The CDR3 spells CARSQTHRASSGNTIYF. The CDR3 nucleotides read TGTGCCAGAAGCCAGACTCACAGGGCTTCCTCTGGAAACACCATATATTTT. The V call is TRBV5-3, the J call TRBJ1-3, with a possible D match to TRBD1 (6 bases). TRBV5-3 falls under the ORF class, with uncertain function. V dropped 4 bases and J dropped 0 bases, with 17 bases sitting between them. CDR3 length equals 17 residues.

The chain is built from TRBV10-1 and TRBJ2-2; 10 bases fit TRBD2. CDR1 and CDR2 (germline): WNHNN, SYGVQD (reference sequence). This CDR3 spans 15 amino acids. Unmatched junction bases numbered 4, after V lost 8 bases and J lost 1 base. The CDR3 sequence: CASRRTSGNTGELFF. CDR3 nucleotides: TGCGCCAGCCGCAGGACTAGCGGGAACACCGGGGAGCTGTTTTTT.

V usage is TRBV28 and J usage is TRBJ2-7; TRBD1 is a possible D gene (5 bases). CDR3 length equals 13 residues. V lost 7 bases and J 0 bases, leaving 10 bases between the germline ends. Germline V gene lookup returns CDR1 MDHEN and CDR2 SYDVKM. DNA of the CDR3: TGTGCCAGCAACGACCAGGGCTCCTACGAGCAGTACTTC. Translating gives CASNDQGSYEQYF.

This rearrangement joins TRBV5-4 to TRBJ1-2; a weak D match, TRBD1 (5 bases). The germline V and J ends were trimmed by 0 bases and 5 bases, with 11 bases remaining between them. Germline loops: CDR1 SGHNT, CDR2 YYREEE (reference sequence). This CDR3 comprises 14 residues. CDR3: CASSLGRGWYGYTF. In DNA form, the CDR3 reads TGTGCCAGCAGCTTGGGAAGGGGATGGTATGGCTACACCTTC.

The chain joins TRBV10-2 to TRBJ2-7; D gene unclear. This CDR3 has 11 amino acids. Germline-derived CDR1 and CDR2 are WSHSY and SAAADI. Between the trimmed V and J ends, which lost 2 bases and 7 bases, there was a span of 6 bases. CDR3 sequence: CASSEIGEQYF. CDR3 DNA: TGCGCCAGCAGTGAGATAGGGGAGCAGTACTTC.

V gene TRBV4-1 combines with J gene TRBJ2-1; TRBD1 is a possible D gene (6 bases). CDR3 length: 15 residues. V was cut by 3 bases and J by 9 bases, with 18 bases left in between. Germline values: CDR1 MGHRA, CDR2 YSYEKL. The CDR3 spells CASSHHTGQGPEQFF. CDR3 nucleotides: TGCGCCAGCAGCCATCATACGGGACAAGGCCCTGAGCAGTTCTTC.

The V call is TRBV5-1, the J call TRBJ2-7, with TRBD1 matching over 7 bases. The CDR3 runs to 15 residues. Per germline, CDR1 SGHRS and CDR2 YFSETQ. The V segment lost 3 bases and the J segment 3 bases; nucleotides outside the gene matches: 9. The CDR3 here is CASSSGTRQGYEQYF. Here the CDR3 DNA reads TGCGCCAGCAGCTCCGGGACAAGACAGGGCTACGAGCAGTACTTC.

V and J are TRBV6-1 and TRBJ1-1, with 9 bases aligning to TRBD1. The CDR3 covers 14 residues. Germline lookup yields CDR1 MNHNS and CDR2 SASEGT. V lost 2 bases and J lost 6; bases outside the gene matches: 4. The CDR3 bases are TGTGCCAGCAGTGAATGGGGGACAGGGTCTGAAGCTTTCTTT. Its protein is CASSEWGTGSEAFF.

The J gene is TRBJ2-1, the V gene TRBV27; no firm D call. Germline assignment: CDR1 MNHEY and CDR2 SMNVEV (reference sequence). V was shortened by 3 bases and J by 9 bases, with 6 bases between the two germline ends. This CDR3 comprises 11 residues. In DNA, the CDR3 is TGTGCCAGCAGTTTCGGAGTTGAGCAGTTCTTC. It yields the protein CASSFGVEQFF.